This T cell receptor beta chain appears in the sequencing data of a study of blood T cell repertoires in COVID-19. Study as a whole: Nucleic acid was either cDNA or gDNA, and it came from T cells, B-cell-depleted T cells, or PBMCs.

There are a few counts of this clone. Libraries were prepared by immunoSEQ multiplex PCR; TCRdb keeps only in-frame clonotypes and omits some of them. The data contain more than 150,000 clones, nearly 90% of them singletons. The germline V gene has CDR1 SGHNT and CDR2 YYREEE (reference sequence). Trimming left V 0 bases short and J 2 bases short, with 5 bases between. This CDR3 comprises 13 residues. The source material was peripheral blood. This clonotype originated in a man aged 50 to 59 with acute or convalescent COVID-19. The rearrangement joins TRBV5-4 to TRBJ1-1; D remains unclear. CDR3 amino acids: CASSLGSNTEAFF. The CDR3 nucleotides are TGTGCCAGCAGCTTGGGTTCAAACACTGAAGCTTTCTTT.